This entry features one TCR beta chain sequence. The sample is drawn from a study of shared clonotypes between healthy human individuals. This CDR3 comprises 13 residues. Germline values: CDR1 LNHNV, CDR2 YYDKDF (reference sequence). V lost 3 bases and J lost 9, with 12 bases in between. Sequencing used immunoSEQ multiplex PCR; TCRdb keeps in-frame clones, though not all of them. Among about a million clones listed, roughly 75% were seen once. The TCR sequence derives from a man in his late teens or twenties in good health. The chain joins TRBV15 to TRBJ2-1; a weak D match, TRBD2 (5 bases). The material sequenced was memory CD4+ T cells sorted from blood. Subset described: CD45RA-negative fraction. CDR3 DNA sequence: TGTGCCACCAGCAGCATGTGGGGAGTTGAGCAGTTCTTC. Translated: CATSSMWGVEQFF.